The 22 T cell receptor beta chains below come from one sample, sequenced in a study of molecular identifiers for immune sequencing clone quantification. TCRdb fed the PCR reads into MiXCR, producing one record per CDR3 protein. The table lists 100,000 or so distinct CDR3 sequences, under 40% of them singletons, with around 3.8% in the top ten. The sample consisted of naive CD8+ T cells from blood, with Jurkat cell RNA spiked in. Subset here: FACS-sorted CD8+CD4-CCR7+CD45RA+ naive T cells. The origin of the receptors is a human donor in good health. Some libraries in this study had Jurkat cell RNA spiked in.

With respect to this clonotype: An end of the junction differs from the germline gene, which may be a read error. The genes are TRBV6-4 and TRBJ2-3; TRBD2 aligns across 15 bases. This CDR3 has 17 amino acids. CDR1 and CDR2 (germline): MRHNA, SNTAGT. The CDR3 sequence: CASSAGTSGRLTDTQCF. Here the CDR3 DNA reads TGTGCCAGCAGTGCCGGGACTAGCGGGAGGCTCACAGATACGCAGTGTTTT.

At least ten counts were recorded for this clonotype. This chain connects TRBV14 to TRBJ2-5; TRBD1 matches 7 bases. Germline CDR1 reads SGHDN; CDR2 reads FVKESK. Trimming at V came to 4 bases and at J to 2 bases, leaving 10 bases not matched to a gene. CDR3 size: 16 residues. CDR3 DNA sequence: TGTGCCAGCAGCCGAGCGACAGGGTTGGCACAAGAGACCCAGTACTTC. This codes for CASSRATGLAQETQYF.

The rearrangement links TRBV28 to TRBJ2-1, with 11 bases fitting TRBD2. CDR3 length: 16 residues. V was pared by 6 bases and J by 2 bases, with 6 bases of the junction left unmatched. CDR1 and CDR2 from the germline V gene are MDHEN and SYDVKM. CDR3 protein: CASRPISGRAYNEQFF. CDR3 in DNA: TGTGCCAGCAGGCCCATTAGCGGGAGGGCCTACAATGAGCAGTTCTTC.

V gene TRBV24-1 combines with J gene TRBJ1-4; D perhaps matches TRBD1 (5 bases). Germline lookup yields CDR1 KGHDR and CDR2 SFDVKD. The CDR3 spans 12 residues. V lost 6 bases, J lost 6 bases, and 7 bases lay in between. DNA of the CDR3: TGTGCCACCAGTACAGGTGATGAAAAACTGTTTTTT. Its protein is CATSTGDEKLFF.

The chain's CDR3 is CASSPREESGRRAYEQYF. The CDR3 region has the DNA TGTGCCAGCTCCCCGCGAGAGGAGAGCGGGAGAAGGGCCTACGAGCAGTACTTC. J is TRBJ2-7 and V is TRBV18; 8 positions match TRBD2. This CDR3 contains 18 residues. Per germline, CDR1 KGHSH and CDR2 LQKENI. Trimming took 6 bases from V and 2 from J; bases not matched to a gene: 18.

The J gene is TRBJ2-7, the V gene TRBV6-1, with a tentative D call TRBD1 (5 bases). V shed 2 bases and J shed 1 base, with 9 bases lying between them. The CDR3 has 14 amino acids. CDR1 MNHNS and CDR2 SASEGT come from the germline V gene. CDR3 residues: CASSETGPSYEQYF. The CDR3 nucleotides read TGTGCCAGCAGTGAAACAGGACCTTCCTACGAGCAGTACTTC.

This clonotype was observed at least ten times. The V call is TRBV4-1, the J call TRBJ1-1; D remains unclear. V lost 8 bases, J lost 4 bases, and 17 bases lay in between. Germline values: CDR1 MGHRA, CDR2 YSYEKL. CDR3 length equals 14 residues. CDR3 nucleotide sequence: TGCGCCAGCCGGACCTCGATATGGGGCACTGAAGCTTTCTTT. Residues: CASRTSIWGTEAFF.

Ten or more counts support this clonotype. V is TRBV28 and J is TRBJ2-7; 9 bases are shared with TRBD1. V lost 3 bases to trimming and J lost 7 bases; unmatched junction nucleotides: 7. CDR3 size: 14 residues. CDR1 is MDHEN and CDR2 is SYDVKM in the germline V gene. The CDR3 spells CASSFLTGGGEQYF. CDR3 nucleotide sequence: TGTGCCAGCAGTTTCTTGACAGGGGGAGGAGAGCAGTACTTC.

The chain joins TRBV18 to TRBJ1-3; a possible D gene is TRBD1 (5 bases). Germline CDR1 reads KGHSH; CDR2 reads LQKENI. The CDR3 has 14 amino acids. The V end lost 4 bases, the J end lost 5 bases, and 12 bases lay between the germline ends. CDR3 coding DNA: TGTGCCAGCTCACTCCGACAGATAAGAAACACCATATATTTT. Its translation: CASSLRQIRNTIYF.

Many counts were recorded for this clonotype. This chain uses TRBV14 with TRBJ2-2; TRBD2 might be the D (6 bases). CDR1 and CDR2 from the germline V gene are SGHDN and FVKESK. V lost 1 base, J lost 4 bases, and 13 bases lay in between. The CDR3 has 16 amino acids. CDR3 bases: TGTGCCAGCAGCCAAGTATACGGGAGTGTCACCGGGGAGCTGTTTTTT. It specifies CASSQVYGSVTGELFF.

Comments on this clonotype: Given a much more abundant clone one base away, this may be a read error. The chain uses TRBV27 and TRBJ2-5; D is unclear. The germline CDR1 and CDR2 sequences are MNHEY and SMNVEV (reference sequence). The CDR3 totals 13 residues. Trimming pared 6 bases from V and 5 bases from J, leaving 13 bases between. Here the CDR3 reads CASRLEGAETQYF. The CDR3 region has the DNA TGTGCCAGCAGATTGGAAGGAGCTGAGACCCAGTACTTC.

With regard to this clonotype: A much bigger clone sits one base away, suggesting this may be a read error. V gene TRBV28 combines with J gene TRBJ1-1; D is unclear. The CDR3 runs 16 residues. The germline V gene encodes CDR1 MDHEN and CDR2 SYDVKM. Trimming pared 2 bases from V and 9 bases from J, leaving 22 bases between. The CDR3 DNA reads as TGTGCCAGCAGTTTACAACCGGCAGGAGCCCCCCTCCAAGCTTTCTTT. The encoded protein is CASSLQPAGAPLQAFF.

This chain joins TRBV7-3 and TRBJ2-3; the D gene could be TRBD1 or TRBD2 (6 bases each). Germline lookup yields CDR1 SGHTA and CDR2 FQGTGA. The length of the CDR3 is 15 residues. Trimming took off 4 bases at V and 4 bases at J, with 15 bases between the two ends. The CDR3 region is CASSWGAHSADTQYF. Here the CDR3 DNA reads TGTGCCAGCAGCTGGGGGGCCCATTCCGCAGATACGCAGTATTTT.

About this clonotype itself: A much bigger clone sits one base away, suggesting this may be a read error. The CDR3 coding sequence is TGTGCCGGCAGCTCAAGTCCCGGGGCCTCCTACGAGCAGTACTTC. Protein sequence: CAGSSSPGASYEQYF. This sequence joins TRBV13 and TRBJ2-7; D may match TRBD1 or TRBD2 (5 bases each). The CDR3 contains 15 residues. CDR1 PRHDT and CDR2 FYEKMQ come from the germline V gene (reference sequence).

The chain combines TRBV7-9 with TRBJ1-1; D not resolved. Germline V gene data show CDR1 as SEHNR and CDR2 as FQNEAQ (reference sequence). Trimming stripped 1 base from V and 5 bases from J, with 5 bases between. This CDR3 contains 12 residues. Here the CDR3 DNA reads TGTGCCAGCAGCTTAGTCCGTACTGAAGCTTTCTTT. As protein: CASSLVRTEAFF.

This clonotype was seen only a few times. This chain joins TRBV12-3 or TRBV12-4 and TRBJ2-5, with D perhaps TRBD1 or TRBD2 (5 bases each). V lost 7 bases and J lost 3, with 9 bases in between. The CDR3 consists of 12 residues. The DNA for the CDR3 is TGTGCCAGCATGGGGGAAAAAGAGACCCAGTACTTC. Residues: CASMGEKETQYF.

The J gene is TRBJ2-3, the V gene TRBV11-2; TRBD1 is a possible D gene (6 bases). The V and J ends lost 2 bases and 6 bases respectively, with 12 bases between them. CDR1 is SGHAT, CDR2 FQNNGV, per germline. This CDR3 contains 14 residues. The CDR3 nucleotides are TGTGCCAGCAGCTTAATCCCCACAGGGGATACGCAGTATTTT. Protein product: CASSLIPTGDTQYF.

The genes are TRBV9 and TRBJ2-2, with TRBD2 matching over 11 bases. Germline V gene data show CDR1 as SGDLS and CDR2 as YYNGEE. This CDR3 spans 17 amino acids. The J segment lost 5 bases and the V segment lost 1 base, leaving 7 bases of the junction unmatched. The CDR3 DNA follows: TGTGCCAGCAGCGTACCCACTAGCGGGAGTAATACCGGGGAGCTGTTTTTT. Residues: CASSVPTSGSNTGELFF.

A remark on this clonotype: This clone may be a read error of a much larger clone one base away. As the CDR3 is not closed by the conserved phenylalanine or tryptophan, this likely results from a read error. The CDR3 sequence is CSARREWPHYEQYI. Here the CDR3 DNA reads TGCAGTGCCCGCCGGGAGTGGCCGCACTACGAGCAGTACATC. V is TRBV20-1 and J is TRBJ2-7; a possible D gene is TRBD2 (6 bases). Germline V gene lookup returns CDR1 DFQATT and CDR2 SNEGSKA (reference sequence). V was clipped by 6 bases and J by 3 bases, with 18 bases between them. CDR3 length: 14 amino acids.

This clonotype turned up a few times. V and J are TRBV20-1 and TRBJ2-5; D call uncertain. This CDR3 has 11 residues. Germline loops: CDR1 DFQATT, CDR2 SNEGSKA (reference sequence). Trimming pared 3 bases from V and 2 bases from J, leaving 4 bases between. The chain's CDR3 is CSASTQETQYF. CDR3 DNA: TGCAGTGCTAGTACGCAAGAGACCCAGTACTTC.

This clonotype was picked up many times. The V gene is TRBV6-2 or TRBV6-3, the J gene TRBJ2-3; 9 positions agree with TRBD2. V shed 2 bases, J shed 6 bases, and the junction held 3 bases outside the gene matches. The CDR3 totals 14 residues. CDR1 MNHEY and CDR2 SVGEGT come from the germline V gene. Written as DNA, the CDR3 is TGTGCCAGCAGTTACGCGGGAGGGCCTGATACGCAGTATTTT. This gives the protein CASSYAGGPDTQYF.

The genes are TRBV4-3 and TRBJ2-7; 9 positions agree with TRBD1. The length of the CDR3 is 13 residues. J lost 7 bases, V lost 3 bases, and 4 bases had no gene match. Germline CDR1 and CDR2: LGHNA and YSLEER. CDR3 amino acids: CASSQGTGREQYF. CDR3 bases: TGCGCCAGCAGCCAGGGGACAGGGCGGGAGCAGTACTTC.